This T cell receptor (beta chain) stems from a study of T cells in Graves' hyperthyroidism and ophthalmopathy. Findings of the study overall: Most clonotypes that expanded in the thyroid above 0.001 also showed up in blood.

This CDR3 region has 14 residues. With 4 bases removed from V and 1 base from J, the gap between germline ends came to 5 bases. Germline V CDR1 and CDR2: MGHDK, SYGVNS. Subjects with ophthalmopathy showed a Clinical Activity Score no lower than 3, a NOSPECS grade no lower than 4, and a duration shorter than 3 months. For this clonotype: Its antigen is as yet unknown.

The CDR3 regions of TCR beta were amplified from RNA transcripts. When the TCR CDR3 underwent first-round RT-PCR, the HTBI primer set was used. TCRdb re-derived calls from the multiplex PCR reads in MiXCR, one entry per CDR3 protein. This sample has approximately 490,000 distinct CDR3 sequences, with about 22% found just once. The chain combines TRBV25-1 with TRBJ2-6; D uncertain. The sequenced material came from blood. This TCR derives from a woman in her 70s with Graves' ophthalmopathy. The CDR3 sequence is CASSAGSGANVLTF. The CDR3 DNA sequence: TGTGCCAGCAGTGCTGGGTCTGGGGCCAACGTCCTGACTTTC.